Listed below are T cell receptor beta chains from one sample, sequenced in a study of monozygotic twins with inflammatory bowel disease. TCRdb reprocessed the 5' RACE reads and stores each CDR3 protein as one record, lacking DNA. Its listing shows tens of thousands of distinct CDR3 sequences. The material sequenced was blood. These receptors were obtained from a human donor with ulcerative colitis or Crohn's disease, or a healthy co-twin of an affected twin (not recorded which). CDR3s include the opening cysteine and the closing phenylalanine or tryptophan.

j_call	v_call	cdr3_length	cdr3_aa
TRBJ2-2	TRBV5-4	15	CASSLEGGLTGELFF
TRBJ1-4	TRBV29-1	12	CSVRDPNEKLFF
TRBJ1-6	TRBV6-1	19	CASSRLPGGQLGYNSPLHF
TRBJ2-5	TRBV5-1	11	CASRSQETQYF
TRBJ2-3	TRBV10-1	11	CASSDADTQYF
TRBJ2-1	TRBV18	12	CASSPMGAEQFF
TRBJ1-1	TRBV6-1	14	CASTQDRAERAAFF
TRBJ2-4	TRBV20-1	19	CSARDLLSSGQTGLNIQYF
TRBJ2-2	TRBV5-6	15	CASSDTGTPTGELFF
TRBJ1-1	TRBV27	14	CASSLSWGRGVAFF
TRBJ1-4	TRBV5-1	16	CASSNTGDPTNEKLFF
TRBJ1-1	TRBV18	15	CASSPTPGGGPEAFF
TRBJ2-7	TRBV7-9	11	CASSSIYEQYF
TRBJ1-1	TRBV7-9	15	CASSSHRVTNTEAFF
TRBJ1-1	TRBV5-1	16	CASSPGGQTSGTEAFF
TRBJ1-1	TRBV6-1	15	CASSPADLMNTEAFF
TRBJ1-1	TRBV27	16	CASSLYGQGGGTEAFF
TRBJ2-5	TRBV5-1	14	CASSSGGNQETQYF
TRBJ1-1	TRBV5-1	13	CASSLEQPIQAFF
TRBJ1-2	TRBV29-1	13	CSVNGGRNYGYTF
TRBJ2-2	TRBV11-1	19	CASSPLTGFLLAGTGELFF
TRBJ1-4	TRBV5-1	14	CASSGGRGNEKLFF
TRBJ1-1	TRBV14	13	CASSQDYITEAFF
TRBJ2-4	TRBV5-1	15	CASSFGLAGGGIQYF
TRBJ2-7	TRBV20-1	11	CSARDNYEQYF
TRBJ1-1	TRBV6-5	13	CASSYSKNTEAFF
TRBJ1-1	TRBV20-1	14	CSARELGTGGEAFF
TRBJ1-1	TRBV7-3	14	CASSFSQVGTEAFF
TRBJ2-5	TRBV7-9	14	CASSWGQKPETQYF
TRBJ1-1	TRBV6-5	13	CASRVSRSTEAFF
TRBJ1-1	TRBV7-9	15	CASSLVGHINTEAFF
TRBJ1-6	TRBV20-1	18	CSARKEQGKGYWNSPLHF
TRBJ1-1	TRBV12-3/TRBV12-4	12	CASTEGFTEAFF
TRBJ2-2	TRBV5-5	14	CASTSLGLHGELFF
TRBJ2-6	TRBV7-7	14	CASSLNAGANVLTF
TRBJ1-1	TRBV25-1	13	CASSEEGRVEAFF
TRBJ2-6	TRBV20-1	16	CSATGLAISGANVLTF
TRBJ2-6	TRBV5-1	18	CASSLRRTGGPGANVLTF
TRBJ1-2	TRBV13	13	CASSFWLSSGYTF
TRBJ1-2	TRBV29-1	13	CSVESGQGFLYTF
TRBJ2-1	TRBV19	13	CASLRQQDNEQFF
TRBJ1-6	TRBV4-2	16	CASSQVQGQGYSPLHF
TRBJ2-2	TRBV7-2	15	CASSLGTGYTGELFF
TRBJ2-3	TRBV2	12	CASSDSSDTQYF
TRBJ2-7	TRBV20-1	14	CSARPFLRVYEQYF
TRBJ1-2	TRBV19	14	CASSIQDRGSGYTF